The rows below give T cell receptor beta chains drawn from one sample of a study of beta chain features in type 1 diabetes. Some clones are missing from TCRdb's copy, which holds only in-frame ones; the method was immunoSEQ multiplex PCR. The sample lists about 130,000 clones; around a tenth were seen once. Material for sequencing was central memory CD4+ T cells from blood. All receptors derive from a man younger than 35 in good health. Each CDR3 is given with its conserved first and last residue. Size tells how often a clone was seen (once, few, many) or the class of an expanded clone, and some rows leave it out.

clone size: few; J gene: TRBJ1-1; V gene: TRBV19; CDR3 protein: CASRLGSPNTEAFF
clone size: NA; J gene: TRBJ2-2; V gene: TRBV27; CDR3 protein: CASTSGDRATHGGELFF
clone size: NA; J gene: TRBJ2-7; V gene: TRBV7-9; CDR3 protein: CASGLASGLGYEQYF
clone size: NA; J gene: TRBJ2-7; V gene: TRBV25-1; CDR3 protein: CASKGDYYMGEQYF
clone size: few; J gene: TRBJ2-1; V gene: TRBV7-9; CDR3 protein: CASSESGGADNEQFF
clone size: NA; J gene: TRBJ1-2; V gene: TRBV9; CDR3 protein: CASSVARGDGYTF
clone size: few; J gene: TRBJ1-2; V gene: TRBV5-1; CDR3 protein: CASSKSLNYGYTF
clone size: NA; J gene: TRBJ2-3; V gene: TRBV4-1; CDR3 protein: CASSQTGTRQYF
clone size: few; J gene: TRBJ2-7; V gene: TRBV5-4; CDR3 protein: CASSKGGASYEQYF
clone size: NA; J gene: TRBJ2-1; V gene: TRBV30; CDR3 protein: CAWSRGGTYNEQFF
clone size: NA; J gene: TRBJ1-2; V gene: TRBV2; CDR3 protein: CASSLMPGQGYGYTF
clone size: NA; J gene: TRBJ2-2; V gene: TRBV14; CDR3 protein: CASSQELALRGELFF
clone size: NA; J gene: TRBJ2-3; V gene: TRBV11-3; CDR3 protein: CASSSRDRPRTDTQYF
clone size: few; J gene: TRBJ2-5; V gene: TRBV7-6; CDR3 protein: CASSEDRETQYF
clone size: NA; J gene: TRBJ2-5; V gene: TRBV19; CDR3 protein: CASSTGDKETQYF
clone size: few; J gene: TRBJ1-4; V gene: TRBV19; CDR3 protein: CASRVGDSNEKLFF
clone size: few; J gene: TRBJ1-5; V gene: TRBV1; CDR3 protein: CTSSYGTGGPYSNQPQHF
clone size: NA; J gene: TRBJ2-3; V gene: TRBV30; CDR3 protein: CAWSVMRDTQYF
clone size: NA; J gene: TRBJ1-2; V gene: TRBV4-1; CDR3 protein: CASSQSTGNYGYTF
clone size: few; J gene: TRBJ2-2; V gene: TRBV6-5; CDR3 protein: CASSYSIMGGGELFF
clone size: few; J gene: TRBJ1-2; V gene: TRBV7-2; CDR3 protein: CASSAGRGNYGYTF
clone size: NA; J gene: TRBJ2-3; V gene: TRBV4-3; CDR3 protein: CASSRLAGGSTDTQYF
clone size: NA; J gene: TRBJ2-1; V gene: TRBV21-1; CDR3 protein: CASSKACGSGGTSSYNEQFF
clone size: NA; J gene: TRBJ2-5; V gene: TRBV6-1; CDR3 protein: CASSLRGSYQETQYF
clone size: NA; J gene: TRBJ2-4; V gene: TRBV6-1; CDR3 protein: CASSESAVGGNIQYF
clone size: NA; J gene: NA; V gene: TRBV5-4; CDR3 protein: CASSLASGGPAGYEQYF
clone size: few; J gene: TRBJ1-6; V gene: TRBV4-3; CDR3 protein: CASNLSGGRNSPLHF
clone size: NA; J gene: TRBJ1-2; V gene: TRBV28; CDR3 protein: CASSQVGQDIYGYTF
clone size: NA; J gene: TRBJ2-2; V gene: TRBV7-6; CDR3 protein: CASSSQWDSTGELFF
clone size: NA; J gene: TRBJ1-4; V gene: TRBV28; CDR3 protein: CASSLGRAGVEKLFF
clone size: NA; J gene: TRBJ2-2; V gene: TRBV29-1; CDR3 protein: CSVEGEDGELFF